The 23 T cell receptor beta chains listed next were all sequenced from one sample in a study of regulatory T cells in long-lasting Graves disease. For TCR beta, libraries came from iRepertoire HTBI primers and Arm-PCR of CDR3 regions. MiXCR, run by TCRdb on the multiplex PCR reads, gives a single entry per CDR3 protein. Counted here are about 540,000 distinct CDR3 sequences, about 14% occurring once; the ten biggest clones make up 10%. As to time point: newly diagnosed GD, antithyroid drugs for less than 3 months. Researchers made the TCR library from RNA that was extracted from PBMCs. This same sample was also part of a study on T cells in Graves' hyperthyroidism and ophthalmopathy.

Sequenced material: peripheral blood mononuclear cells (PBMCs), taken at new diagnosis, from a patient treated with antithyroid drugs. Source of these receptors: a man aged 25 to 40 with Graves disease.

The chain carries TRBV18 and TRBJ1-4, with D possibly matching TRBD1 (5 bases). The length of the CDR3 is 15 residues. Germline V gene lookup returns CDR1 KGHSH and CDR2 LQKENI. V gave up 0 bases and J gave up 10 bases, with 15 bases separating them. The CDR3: CASSPPSVGAGKLFF. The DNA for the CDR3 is TGTGCCAGCTCACCACCCTCAGTTGGGGCGGGAAAACTGTTTTTT.

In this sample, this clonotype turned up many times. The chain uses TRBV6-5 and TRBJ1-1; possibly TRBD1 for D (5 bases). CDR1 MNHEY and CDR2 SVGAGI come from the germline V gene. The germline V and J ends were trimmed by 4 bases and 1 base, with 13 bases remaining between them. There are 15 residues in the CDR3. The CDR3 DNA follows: TGTGCCAGCAGTTCTAGGGGTGCGGGGAACACTGAAGCTTTCTTT. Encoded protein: CASSSRGAGNTEAFF.

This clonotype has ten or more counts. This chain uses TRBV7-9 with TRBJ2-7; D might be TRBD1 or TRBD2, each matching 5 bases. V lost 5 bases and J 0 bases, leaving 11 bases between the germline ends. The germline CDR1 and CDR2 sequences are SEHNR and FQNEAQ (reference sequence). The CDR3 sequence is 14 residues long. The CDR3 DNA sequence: TGTGCCAGCAGCGCGACGGGACCCTCCTACGAGCAGTACTTC. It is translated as CASSATGPSYEQYF.

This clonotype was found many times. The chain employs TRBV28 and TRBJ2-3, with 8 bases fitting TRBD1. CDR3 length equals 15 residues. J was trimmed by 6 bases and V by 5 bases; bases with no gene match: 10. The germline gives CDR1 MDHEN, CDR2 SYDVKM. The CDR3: CASSPVGQGRDTQYF. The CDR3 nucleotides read TGTGCCAGCAGTCCCGTAGGACAGGGTAGGGATACGCAGTATTTT.

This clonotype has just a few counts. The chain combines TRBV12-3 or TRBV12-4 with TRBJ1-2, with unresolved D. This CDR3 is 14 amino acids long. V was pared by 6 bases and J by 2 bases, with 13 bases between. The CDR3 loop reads CASSTPDGNYGYTF. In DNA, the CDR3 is TGTGCCAGCAGCACTCCGGACGGGAACTATGGCTACACCTTC.

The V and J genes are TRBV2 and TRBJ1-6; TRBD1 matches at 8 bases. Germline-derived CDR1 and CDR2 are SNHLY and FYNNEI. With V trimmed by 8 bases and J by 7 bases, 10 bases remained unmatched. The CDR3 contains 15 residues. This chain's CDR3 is CASSGGRDGNSPLHF. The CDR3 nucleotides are TGTGCCAGCTCAGGGGGCCGGGACGGCAATTCACCCCTCCACTTT. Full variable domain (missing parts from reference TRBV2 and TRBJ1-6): EPEVTQTPSHQVTQMGQEVILRCVPISNHLYFYWYRQILGQKVEFLVSFYNNEISEKSEIFDDQFSVERPDGSNFTLKIRSTKLEDSAMYFCASSGGRDGNSPLHFGNGTRLTVT.

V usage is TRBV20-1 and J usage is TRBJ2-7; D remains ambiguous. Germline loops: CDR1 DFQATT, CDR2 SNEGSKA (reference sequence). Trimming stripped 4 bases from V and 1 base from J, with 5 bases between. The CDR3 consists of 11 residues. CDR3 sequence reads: CSATSSYEQYF. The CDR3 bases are TGCAGTGCTACCTCTTCCTACGAGCAGTACTTC.

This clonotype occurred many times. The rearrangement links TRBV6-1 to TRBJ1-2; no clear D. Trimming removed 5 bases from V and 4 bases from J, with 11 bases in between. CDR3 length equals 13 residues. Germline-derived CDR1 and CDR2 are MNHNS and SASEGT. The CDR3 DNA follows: TGTGCCAGCAGTCCTACAGTCGCCTATGGCTACACCTTC. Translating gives CASSPTVAYGYTF.

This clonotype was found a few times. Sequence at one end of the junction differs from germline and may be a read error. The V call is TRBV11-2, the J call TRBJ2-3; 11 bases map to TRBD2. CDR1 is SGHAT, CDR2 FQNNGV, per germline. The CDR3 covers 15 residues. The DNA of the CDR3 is TGTGCCAGCAGTTACCTAGCGGGAGGAACAGATACGCGGTATTTT. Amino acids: CASSYLAGGTDTRYF.

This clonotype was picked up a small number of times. This CDR3 is CSVESVAGGRHEQYF. CDR3 coding DNA: TGCAGCGTTGAATCAGTAGCGGGAGGGAGGCACGAGCAGTACTTC. The rearrangement joins TRBV29-1 to TRBJ2-7; TRBD2 aligns across 11 bases. The germline V gene has CDR1 SQVTM and CDR2 ANQGSEA. J gave up 5 bases and V 2 bases, and 8 bases lay outside the gene matches. This CDR3 is built from 15 residues.

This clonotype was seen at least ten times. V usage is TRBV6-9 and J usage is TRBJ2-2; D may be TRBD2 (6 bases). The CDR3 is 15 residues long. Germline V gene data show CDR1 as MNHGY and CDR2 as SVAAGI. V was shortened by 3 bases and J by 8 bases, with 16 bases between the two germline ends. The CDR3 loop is CASSYGPRGGGELFF. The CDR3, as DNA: TGTGCCAGCAGTTACGGCCCCCGGGGAGGAGGGGAGCTGTTTTTT.

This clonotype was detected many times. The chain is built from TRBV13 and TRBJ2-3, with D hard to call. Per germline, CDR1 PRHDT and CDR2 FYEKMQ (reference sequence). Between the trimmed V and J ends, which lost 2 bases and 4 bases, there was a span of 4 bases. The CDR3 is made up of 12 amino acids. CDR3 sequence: CASSLFADTQYF. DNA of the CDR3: TGTGCCAGCAGCTTATTTGCAGATACGCAGTATTTT.

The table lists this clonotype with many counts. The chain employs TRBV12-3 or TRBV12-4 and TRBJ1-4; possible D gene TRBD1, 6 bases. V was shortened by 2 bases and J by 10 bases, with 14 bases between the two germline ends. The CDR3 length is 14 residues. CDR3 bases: TGTGCCAGCAGTTTACTTGACAGGATGGGAAAACTGTTTTTT. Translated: CASSLLDRMGKLFF.

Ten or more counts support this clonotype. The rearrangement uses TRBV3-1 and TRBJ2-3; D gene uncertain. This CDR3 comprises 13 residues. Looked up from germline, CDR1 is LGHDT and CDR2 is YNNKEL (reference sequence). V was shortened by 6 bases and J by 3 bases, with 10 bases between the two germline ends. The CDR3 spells CASSPSRTDTQYF. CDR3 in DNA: TGTGCCAGCAGTCCGAGCCGGACAGATACGCAGTATTTT.

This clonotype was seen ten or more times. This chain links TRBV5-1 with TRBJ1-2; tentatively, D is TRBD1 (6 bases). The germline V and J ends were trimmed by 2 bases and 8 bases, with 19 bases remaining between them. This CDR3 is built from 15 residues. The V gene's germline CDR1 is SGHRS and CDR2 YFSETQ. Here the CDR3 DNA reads TGCGCCAGCAGCTTTGACGGTAACAGGGACAACGGCTACACCTTC. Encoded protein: CASSFDGNRDNGYTF.

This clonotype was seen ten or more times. The CDR3 DNA follows: TGCAGTGCTAAGACTAGCGGGAGGGCCGATGAGCAGTTCTTC. Translating gives CSAKTSGRADEQFF. This chain links TRBV20-1 with TRBJ2-1; 14 bases match TRBD2. This CDR3 contains 14 residues. With 4 bases clipped from V and 8 bases from J, the junction kept 4 bases outside the gene matches. Germline assignment: CDR1 DFQATT and CDR2 SNEGSKA (reference sequence).

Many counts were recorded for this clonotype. CDR3 amino acids: CASSYFRGVNNEQFF. CDR3 in DNA: TGTGCCAGCAGTTACTTTCGCGGGGTTAACAATGAGCAGTTCTTC. The chain recombines TRBV12-3 or TRBV12-4 with TRBJ2-1, with D maybe TRBD2 (6 bases). V was clipped by 4 bases and J by 5 bases, with 15 bases between them. CDR3 size: 15 residues.

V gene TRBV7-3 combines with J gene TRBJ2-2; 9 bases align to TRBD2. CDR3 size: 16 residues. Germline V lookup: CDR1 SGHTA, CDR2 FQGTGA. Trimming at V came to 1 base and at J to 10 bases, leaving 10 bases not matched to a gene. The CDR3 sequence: CASSLNGGRASVELFF. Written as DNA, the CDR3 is TGTGCCAGCAGCTTAAACGGCGGGAGGGCCTCCGTGGAGCTGTTTTTT.

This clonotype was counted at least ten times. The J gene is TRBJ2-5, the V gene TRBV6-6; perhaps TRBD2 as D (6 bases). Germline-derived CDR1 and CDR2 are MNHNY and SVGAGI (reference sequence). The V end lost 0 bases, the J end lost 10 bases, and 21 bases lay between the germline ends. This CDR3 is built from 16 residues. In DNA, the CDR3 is TGTGCCAGCAGTTACTCGGGCCGGTTGAGAGGAGGGGTCCAGTACTTC. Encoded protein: CASSYSGRLRGGVQYF.

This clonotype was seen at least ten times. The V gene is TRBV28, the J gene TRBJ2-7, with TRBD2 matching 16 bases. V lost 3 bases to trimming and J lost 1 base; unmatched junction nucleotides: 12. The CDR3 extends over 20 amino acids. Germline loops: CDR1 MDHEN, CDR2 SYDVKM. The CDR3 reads CASSFLPGLAGGLDSYEQYF. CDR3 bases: TGTGCCAGCAGTTTCCTCCCGGGACTAGCGGGAGGGCTCGATTCCTACGAGCAGTACTTC. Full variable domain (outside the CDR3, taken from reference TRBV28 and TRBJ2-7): DVKVTQSSRYLVKRTGEKVFLECVQDMDHENMFWYRQDPGLGLRLIYFSYDVKMKEKGDIPEGYSVSREKKERFSLILESASTNQTSMYLCASSFLPGLAGGLDSYEQYFGPGTRLTVT.

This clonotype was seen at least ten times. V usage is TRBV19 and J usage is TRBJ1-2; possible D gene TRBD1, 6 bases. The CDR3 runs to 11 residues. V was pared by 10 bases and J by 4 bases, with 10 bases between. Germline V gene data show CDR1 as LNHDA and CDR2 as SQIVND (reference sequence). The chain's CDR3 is CATMTGYGYTF. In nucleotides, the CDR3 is TGTGCCACCATGACAGGCTATGGCTACACCTTC.

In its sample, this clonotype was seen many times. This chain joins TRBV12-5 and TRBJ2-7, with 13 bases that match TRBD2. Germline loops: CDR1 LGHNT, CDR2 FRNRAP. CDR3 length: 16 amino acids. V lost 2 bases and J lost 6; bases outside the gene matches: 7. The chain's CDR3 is CASGLKLAGGPGEQYF. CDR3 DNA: TGTGCTAGTGGTTTGAAACTAGCGGGAGGGCCTGGCGAGCAGTACTTC.

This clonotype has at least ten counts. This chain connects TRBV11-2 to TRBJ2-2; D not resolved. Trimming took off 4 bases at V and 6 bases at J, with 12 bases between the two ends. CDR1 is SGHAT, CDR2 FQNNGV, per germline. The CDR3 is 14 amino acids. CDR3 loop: CASSSIAQPGELFF. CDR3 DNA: TGTGCCAGCAGCTCCATCGCCCAGCCCGGGGAGCTGTTTTTT. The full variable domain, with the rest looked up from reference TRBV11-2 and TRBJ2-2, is EAGVAQSPRYKIIEKRQSVAFWCNPISGHATLYWYQQILGQGPKLLIQFQNNGVVDDSQLPKDRFSAERLKGVDSTLKIQPAKLEDSAVYLCASSSIAQPGELFFGEGSRLTVL.